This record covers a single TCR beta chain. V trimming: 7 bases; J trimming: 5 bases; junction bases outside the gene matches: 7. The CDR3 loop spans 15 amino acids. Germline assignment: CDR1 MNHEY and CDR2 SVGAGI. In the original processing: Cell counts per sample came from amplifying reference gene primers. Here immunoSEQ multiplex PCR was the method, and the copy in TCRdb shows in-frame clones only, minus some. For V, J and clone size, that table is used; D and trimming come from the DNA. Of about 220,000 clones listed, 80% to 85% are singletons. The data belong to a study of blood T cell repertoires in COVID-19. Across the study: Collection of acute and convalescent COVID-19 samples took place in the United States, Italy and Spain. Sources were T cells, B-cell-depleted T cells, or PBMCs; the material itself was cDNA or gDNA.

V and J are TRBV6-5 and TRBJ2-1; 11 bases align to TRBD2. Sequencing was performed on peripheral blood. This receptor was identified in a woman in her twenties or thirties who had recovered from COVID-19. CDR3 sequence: CASTQLAGAHNEQFF. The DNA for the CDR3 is TGTGCCAGCACTCAACTAGCGGGGGCTCACAATGAGCAGTTCTTC.